This T cell receptor (beta chain) was captured by sequencing in a study of T cells in Graves' hyperthyroidism and ophthalmopathy (dated by TCRdb to 2018 to 2020). For the wider study: Peripheral blood was sampled at the time of initial diagnosis, prior to any treatment. To identify TCR V-J signatures that set the groups apart, the researchers used a discovery cohort of about a hundred patients, made up of roughly 40 with Graves' ophthalmopathy and about 55 with stable Graves' hyperthyroidism. Whether ophthalmopathy could be predicted prospectively was tested in an independent validation cohort made up of under 20 hyperthyroidism patients plus 17 patients who later progressed to ophthalmopathy. The 85 to 100 discovery patients were divided at random into training and test sets in a 7:3 ratio. In six Graves' hyperthyroidism patients, the study also compared T-cell repertoires from thyroid tissue with T-cell repertoires from blood. Following sampling, methimazole starting at 30 mg daily was given to hyperthyroidism patients, and high-dose intravenous methylprednisolone was given to ophthalmopathy patients. The paper reports TCR Vbeta CDR3 sequencing of roughly 140 peripheral blood samples: under 45 ophthalmopathy, under 80 hyperthyroidism and around 17 progressor patients. The paper's findings and limits, for the study overall: A 13 V-J signature model separated ophthalmopathy from stable hyperthyroidism, with about 88% sensitivity and 81% to 82% specificity in cross-validation and 80%/75% in testing. No statistical method was used to set the sample size in advance, and investigators knew the group allocation. During validation, the model predicted progression to ophthalmopathy a median of about 5.9 months ahead of onset, with more than 60% sensitivity and 72.22% specificity. Most expanded thyroid clonotypes (frequency above 0.001) were also detected in blood, a finding suggesting that blood repertoires may reflect thyroid immune responses.

Trimming removed 1 base from V and 1 base from J; the gene matches leave 2 bases unexplained. The CDR3 holds 15 amino acids from the cysteine to the phenylalanine. Only the CDR3 region is kept as DNA, spanning 45 bases read in frame from base 1. The germline V gene yields SGHNT for CDR1 and YENEEA for CDR2. In the ophthalmopathy patients, disease was moderately to severely active, with a Clinical Activity Score of 3 or more, a NOSPECS grade of 4 or more, and a duration of less than 3 months. Any patient with an uncontrolled infection, another autoimmune disease, pregnancy or lactation was excluded. Diagnoses were based on clinical symptoms, serum thyroxine and TRAb, thyroid ultrasound and orbital computed tomography. PBMCs were isolated from more than 8 ml of fresh peripheral blood by Ficoll-Paque density gradient centrifugation. Total RNA was extracted with Trizol reagent, and quality was checked on an Agilent 2100 Bioanalyzer.

This clonotype was seen ten or more times. Its antigen has not been determined. Base quality data are lacking; no much larger clone is found one base away. The TCR beta CDR3 regions were amplified from RNA transcripts. The TCR CDR3 was subjected to a first round of RT-PCR using the HTBI primer set and the Qiagen OneStep RT-PCR kit. Libraries were constructed in a second round of multiplex PCR, after which size selection and purification were performed. Sequencing of the libraries was done on an Illumina HiSeq2000 using paired-end 100 bp reads. The study's processing was this. SOAPnuke was used to process the raw data, with reads discarded if the reads contained adapters or uncalled bases, had a mean Phred below 15, or lacked an exact constant-primer or identifier match. High-quality paired reads were merged with COPE v1.2.5, and unique nucleotide sequences were defined as clonotypes. MiTCR v1.1 was used to align the clonotypes against IMGT TRBV, TRBD and TRBJ reference segments. The analysis was restricted to V-J combinations with a frequency above 0.0001, which together covered around 99% of the repertoires. A TCS score was defined as the ratio between F50 (clonal expansion) and ExV (chaos), using BLOSUM62-based TCRdist between CDR3 peptides within each V-J. Welch's t-statistics and random forest reduced just over 500 V-J features to fewer than 15, which were used in a naive Bayes classifier (R e1071). The public reads were run again by TCRdb, first through fastp at Q25 and then through MiXCR, and only productive beta chains were kept. Each entry merges the rows of one CDR3 protein and shows their most common DNA and genes. TCRdb, not the authors, supplied the V and J calls. The sample includes about 410,000 distinct CDR3 sequences, with about 14% observed a single time. The ten largest clones represent around a fifth of the sample.

Recombination connected TRBV11-3 to TRBJ1-1; 8 bases in the junction line up with TRBD1. The sequenced material came from blood. The receptor comes from a woman in her twenties or thirties with Graves' ophthalmopathy. The encoded CDR3 is CASSLGQGANTEAFF. The DNA is as follows: TGTGCCAGCAGCTTAGGTCAGGGGGCGAACACTGAAGCTTTCTTT.